A single T cell receptor beta chain is shown here with its context. The target antigen is unknown. These data are taken from a study of T cells after yellow fever vaccination. Points from the study as a whole: There was a small share of clonotypes that showed up in both the CD4 and CD8 compartments. Re-detected after boosting: most primary clones, almost 97% of CD4 and roughly 88% of CD8.

5'RACE template switching generated TCR cDNA, adding a universal primer site and UMIs. TCRdb redid the calling of the 5' RACE reads with MiXCR, one entry per CDR3 protein. The sample consists of a few hundred thousand distinct CDR3 sequences, about a fifth of them appearing once. This TCR came from a man between 25 and 39 years old who received the YFV17D yellow fever vaccine. The material was PBMCs, obtained 15 days after the yellow fever booster vaccination.

CDR3: CASSFASLPKGYEQYF. The CDR3 DNA reads TGTGCCAGCAGTTTTGCTAGCCTACCCAAGGGCTACGAGCAGTACTTC. The rearrangement uses TRBV12-3 or TRBV12-4 and TRBJ2-7; D perhaps matches TRBD2 (5 bases). Trimming took off 3 bases at V and 3 bases at J, with 18 bases between the two ends. The CDR3 sequence is 16 residues long.